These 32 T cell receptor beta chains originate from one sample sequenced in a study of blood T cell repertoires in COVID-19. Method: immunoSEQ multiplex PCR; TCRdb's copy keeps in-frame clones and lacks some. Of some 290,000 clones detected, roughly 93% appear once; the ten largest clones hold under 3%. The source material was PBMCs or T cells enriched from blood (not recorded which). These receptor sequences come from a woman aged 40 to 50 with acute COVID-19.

The CDR3 coding sequence is TGTGCCGCAAGCCGGGACAGCGGGTACGAGCAGTACTTC. Translated, it gives CAASRDSGYEQYF. The genes are TRBV30 and TRBJ2-7; a possible D gene is TRBD1 (7 bases). CDR3 length: 13 amino acids. Deletions cut 8 bases from V and 4 bases from J, with 18 bases between. Germline V gene data show CDR1 as GTSNPN and CDR2 as SVGIG (reference sequence).

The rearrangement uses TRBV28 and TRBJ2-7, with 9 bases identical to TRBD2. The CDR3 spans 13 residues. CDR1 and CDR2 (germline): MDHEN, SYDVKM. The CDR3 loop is CAVSGGHSYEQYF. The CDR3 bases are TGTGCGGTCAGCGGGGGGCACTCCTACGAGCAGTACTTC. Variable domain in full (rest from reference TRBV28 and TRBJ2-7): DVKVTQSSRYLVKRTGEKVFLECVQDMDHENMFWYRQDPGLGLRLIYFSYDVKMKEKGDIPEGYSVSREKKERFSLILESASTNQTSMYLCAVSGGHSYEQYFGPGTRLTVT.

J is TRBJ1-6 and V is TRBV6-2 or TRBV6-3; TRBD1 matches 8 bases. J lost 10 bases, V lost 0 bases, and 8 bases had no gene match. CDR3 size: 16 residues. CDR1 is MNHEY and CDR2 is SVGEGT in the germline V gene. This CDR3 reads CASSYSKPGGRSPLHF. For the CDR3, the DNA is TGTGCCAGCAGTTACTCGAAGCCAGGGGGCCGGTCACCCCTCCACTTT.

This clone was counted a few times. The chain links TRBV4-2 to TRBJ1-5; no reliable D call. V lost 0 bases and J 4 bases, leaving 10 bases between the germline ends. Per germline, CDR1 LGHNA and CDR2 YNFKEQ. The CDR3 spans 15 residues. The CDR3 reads CASSQEGGRNQPQHF. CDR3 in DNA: TGTGCCAGCAGCCAAGAAGGAGGGAGGAATCAGCCCCAGCATTTT.

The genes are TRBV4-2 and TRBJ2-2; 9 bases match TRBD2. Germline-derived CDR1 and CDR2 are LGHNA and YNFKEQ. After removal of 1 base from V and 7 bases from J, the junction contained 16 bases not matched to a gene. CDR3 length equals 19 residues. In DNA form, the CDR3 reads TGTGCCAGCAGCCAAGGAGGGGCTTCGCGGGAGGGCTTGGTCGGGGAGCTGTTTTTT. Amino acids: CASSQGGASREGLVGELFF.

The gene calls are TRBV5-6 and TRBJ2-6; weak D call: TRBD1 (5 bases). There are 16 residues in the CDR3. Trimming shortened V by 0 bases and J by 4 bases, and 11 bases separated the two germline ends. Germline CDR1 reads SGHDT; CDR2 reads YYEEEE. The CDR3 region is CASSLASGAGANVLTF. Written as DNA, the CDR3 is TGTGCCAGCAGCTTGGCCAGTGGGGCAGGGGCCAACGTCCTGACTTTC.

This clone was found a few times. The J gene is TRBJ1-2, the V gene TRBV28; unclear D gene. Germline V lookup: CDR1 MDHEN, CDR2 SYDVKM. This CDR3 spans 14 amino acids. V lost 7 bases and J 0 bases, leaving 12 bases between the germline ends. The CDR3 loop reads CASTGVETNYGYTF. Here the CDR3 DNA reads TGTGCCAGCACCGGGGTCGAGACTAACTATGGCTACACCTTC.

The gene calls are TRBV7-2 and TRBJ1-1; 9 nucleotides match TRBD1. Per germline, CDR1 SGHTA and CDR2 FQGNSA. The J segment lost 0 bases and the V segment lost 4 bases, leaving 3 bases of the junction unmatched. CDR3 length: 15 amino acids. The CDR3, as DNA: TGTGCCAGCAGCTCCTGGACAGGGGTGAACACTGAAGCTTTCTTT. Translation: CASSSWTGVNTEAFF.

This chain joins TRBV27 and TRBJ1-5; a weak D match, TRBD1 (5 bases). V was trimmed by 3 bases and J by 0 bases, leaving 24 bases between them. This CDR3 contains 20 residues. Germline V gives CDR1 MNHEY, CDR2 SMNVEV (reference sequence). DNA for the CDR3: TGTGCCAGCAGTTTTTCCCCCCCGGGAGGGGTAATGTATAGCAATCAGCCCCAGCATTTT. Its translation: CASSFSPPGGVMYSNQPQHF.

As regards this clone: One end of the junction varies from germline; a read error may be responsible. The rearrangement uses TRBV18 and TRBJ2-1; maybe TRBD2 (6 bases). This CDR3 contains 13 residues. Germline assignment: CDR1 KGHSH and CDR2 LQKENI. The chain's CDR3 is CASSPTDYSEQFF. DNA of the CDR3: TGTGCCAGCTCACCGACGGACTACAGTGAGCAGTTCTTC.

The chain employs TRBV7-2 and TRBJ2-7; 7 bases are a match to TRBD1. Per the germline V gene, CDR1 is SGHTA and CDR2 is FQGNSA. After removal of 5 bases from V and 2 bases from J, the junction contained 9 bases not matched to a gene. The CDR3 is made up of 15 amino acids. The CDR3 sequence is CASSEVRGPTYEQYF. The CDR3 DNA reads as TGTGCCAGCAGCGAGGTGAGGGGGCCGACCTACGAGCAGTACTTC.

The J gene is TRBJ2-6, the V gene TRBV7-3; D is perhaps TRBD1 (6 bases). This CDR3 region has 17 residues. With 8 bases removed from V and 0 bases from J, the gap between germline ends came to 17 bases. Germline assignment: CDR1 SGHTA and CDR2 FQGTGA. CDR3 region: CASQLTTGPSGANVLTF. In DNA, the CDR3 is TGTGCCAGCCAACTCACTACAGGGCCCTCTGGGGCCAACGTCCTGACTTTC.

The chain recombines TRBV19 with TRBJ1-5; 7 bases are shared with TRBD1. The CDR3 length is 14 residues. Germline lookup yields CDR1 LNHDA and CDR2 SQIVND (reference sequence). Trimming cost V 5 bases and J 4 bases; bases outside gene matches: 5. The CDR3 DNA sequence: TGTGCCAGTAGTTCGACAGGGTGGAATCAGCCCCAGCATTTT. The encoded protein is CASSSTGWNQPQHF.

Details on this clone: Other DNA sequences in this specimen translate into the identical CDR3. CDR3 loop: CASSSGTSGYEQYF. CDR3 in DNA: TGCGCCAGCAGCTCCGGGACTAGCGGCTACGAGCAGTACTTC. The chain employs TRBV5-1 and TRBJ2-7, with 11 nucleotides matching TRBD2. This CDR3 region has 14 residues. Germline V gene lookup returns CDR1 SGHRS and CDR2 YFSETQ. V was clipped by 3 bases and J by 3 bases; unmatched bases: 2.

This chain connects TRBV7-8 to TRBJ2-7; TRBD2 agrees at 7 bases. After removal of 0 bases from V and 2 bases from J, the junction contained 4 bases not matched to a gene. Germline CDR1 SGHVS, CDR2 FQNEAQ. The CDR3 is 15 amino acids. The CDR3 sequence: CASSLAGGGAYEQYF. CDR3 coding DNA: TGTGCCAGCAGCTTAGCTGGCGGGGGAGCCTACGAGCAGTACTTC.

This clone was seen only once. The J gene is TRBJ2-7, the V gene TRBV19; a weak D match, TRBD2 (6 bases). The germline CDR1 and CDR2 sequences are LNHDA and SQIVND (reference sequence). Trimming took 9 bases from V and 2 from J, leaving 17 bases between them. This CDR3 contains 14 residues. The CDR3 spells CASQSVGGPYEQYF. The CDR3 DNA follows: TGTGCCAGCCAATCCGTCGGGGGTCCCTACGAGCAGTACTTC.

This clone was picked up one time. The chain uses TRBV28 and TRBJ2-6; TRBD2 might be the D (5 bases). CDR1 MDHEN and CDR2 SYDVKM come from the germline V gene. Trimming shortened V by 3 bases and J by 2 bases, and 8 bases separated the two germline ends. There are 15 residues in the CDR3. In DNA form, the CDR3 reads TGTGCCAGCAGTTTCCCGAGGGCTGGGGCCAACGTCCTGACTTTC. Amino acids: CASSFPRAGANVLTF.

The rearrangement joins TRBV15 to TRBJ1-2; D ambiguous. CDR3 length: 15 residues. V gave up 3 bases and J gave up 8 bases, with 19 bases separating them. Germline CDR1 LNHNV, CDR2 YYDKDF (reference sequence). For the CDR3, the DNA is TGTGCCACCAGCAGTCTCCCCACTTCGCCGGAGGGCTACACCTTC. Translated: CATSSLPTSPEGYTF.

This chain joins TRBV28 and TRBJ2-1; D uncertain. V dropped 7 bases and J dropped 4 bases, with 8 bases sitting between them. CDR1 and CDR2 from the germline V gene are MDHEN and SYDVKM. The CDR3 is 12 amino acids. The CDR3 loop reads CASTRRYNEQFF. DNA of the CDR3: TGTGCCAGCACCCGGCGGTACAATGAGCAGTTCTTC.

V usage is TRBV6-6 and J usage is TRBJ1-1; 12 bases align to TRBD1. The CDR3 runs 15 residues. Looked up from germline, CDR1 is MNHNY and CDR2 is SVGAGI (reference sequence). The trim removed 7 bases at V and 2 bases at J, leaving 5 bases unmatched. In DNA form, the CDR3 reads TGTGCCAGCAAGGGACAGGGGGCATTTAACACTGAAGCTTTCTTT. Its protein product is CASKGQGAFNTEAFF.

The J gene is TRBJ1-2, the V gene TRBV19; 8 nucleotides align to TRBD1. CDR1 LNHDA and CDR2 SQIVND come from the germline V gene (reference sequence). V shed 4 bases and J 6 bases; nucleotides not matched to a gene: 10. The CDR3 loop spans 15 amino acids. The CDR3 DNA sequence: TGTGCCAGTAGTAAGGCGGCCCTGACAGGGGATGGCTACACCTTC. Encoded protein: CASSKAALTGDGYTF.

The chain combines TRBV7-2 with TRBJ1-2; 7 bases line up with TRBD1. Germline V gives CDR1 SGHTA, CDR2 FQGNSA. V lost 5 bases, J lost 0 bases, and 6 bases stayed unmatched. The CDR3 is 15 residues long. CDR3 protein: CASSPRQGANYGYTF. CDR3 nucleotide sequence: TGTGCCAGCAGCCCTCGACAGGGAGCTAACTATGGCTACACCTTC.

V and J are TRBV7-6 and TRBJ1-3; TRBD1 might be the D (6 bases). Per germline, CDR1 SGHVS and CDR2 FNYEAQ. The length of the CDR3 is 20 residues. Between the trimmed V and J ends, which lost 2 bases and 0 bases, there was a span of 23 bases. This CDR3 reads CASSLLGGGPGKDSGNTIYF. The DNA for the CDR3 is TGTGCCAGCAGCTTATTAGGGGGGGGCCCGGGAAAGGACTCTGGAAACACCATATATTTT.

The CDR3 nucleotides read TGTGCCAGCAGTGAACAGGGCGGCAATCAGCCCCAGCATTTT. Residues: CASSEQGGNQPQHF. The chain links TRBV2 to TRBJ1-5; a weak D match, TRBD1 (5 bases). This CDR3 contains 14 residues. V lost 2 bases to trimming and J lost 2 bases, with 7 bases between them. From germline, CDR1 is SNHLY and CDR2 FYNNEI.

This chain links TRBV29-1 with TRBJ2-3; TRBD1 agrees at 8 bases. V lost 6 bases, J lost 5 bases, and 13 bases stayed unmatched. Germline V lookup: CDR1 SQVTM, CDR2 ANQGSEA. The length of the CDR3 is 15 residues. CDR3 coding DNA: TGCAGCGTAAGGACAGGGTCTACAGACAGAGATACGCAGTATTTT. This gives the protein CSVRTGSTDRDTQYF.

The CDR3 is CASSLAASNSPLHF. The CDR3 DNA reads TGTGCCAGCAGCTTAGCGGCCAGTAATTCACCCCTCCACTTT. The gene calls are TRBV7-8 and TRBJ1-6; D unclear. The V gene's germline CDR1 is SGHVS and CDR2 FQNEAQ. There are 14 residues in the CDR3. V lost 0 bases and J 6 bases, leaving 6 bases between the germline ends.

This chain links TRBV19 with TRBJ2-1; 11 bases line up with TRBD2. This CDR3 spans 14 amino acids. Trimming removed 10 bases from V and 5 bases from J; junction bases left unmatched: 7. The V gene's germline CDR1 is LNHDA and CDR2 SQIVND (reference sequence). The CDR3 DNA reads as TGTGCCAAAAAGACTAGCGGGACGGACAATGAGCAGTTCTTC. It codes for CAKKTSGTDNEQFF.

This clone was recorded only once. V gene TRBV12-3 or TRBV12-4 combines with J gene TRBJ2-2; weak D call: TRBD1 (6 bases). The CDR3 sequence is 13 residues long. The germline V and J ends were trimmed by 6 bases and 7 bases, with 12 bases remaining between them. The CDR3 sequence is CASRRLGGGELFF. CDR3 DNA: TGTGCCAGCAGGCGTCTAGGGGGCGGGGAGCTGTTTTTT.

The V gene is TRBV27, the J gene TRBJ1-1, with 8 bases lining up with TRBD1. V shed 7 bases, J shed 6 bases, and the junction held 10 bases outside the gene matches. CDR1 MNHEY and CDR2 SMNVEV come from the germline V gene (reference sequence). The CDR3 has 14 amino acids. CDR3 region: CASKREQGAPEAFF. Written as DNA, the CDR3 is TGTGCCAGCAAGAGGGAGCAGGGGGCCCCTGAAGCTTTCTTT.

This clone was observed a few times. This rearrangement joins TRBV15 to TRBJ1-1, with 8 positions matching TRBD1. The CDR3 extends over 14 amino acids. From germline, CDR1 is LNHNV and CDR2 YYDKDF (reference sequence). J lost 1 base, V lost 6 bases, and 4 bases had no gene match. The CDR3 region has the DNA TGTGCCACCAGTACGGGACAGGAGAACACTGAAGCTTTCTTT. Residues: CATSTGQENTEAFF.

CDR3 sequence (DNA): TGTGCCAGCAGCTTGAAGGGGCTGGCTGAAAAACTGTTTTTT. Translated: CASSLKGLAEKLFF. J is TRBJ1-4 and V is TRBV5-6, with D possibly matching TRBD1 (5 bases). The V and J ends lost 1 base and 7 bases respectively, with 11 bases between them. Germline CDR1 reads SGHDT; CDR2 reads YYEEEE. The CDR3 spans 14 residues.

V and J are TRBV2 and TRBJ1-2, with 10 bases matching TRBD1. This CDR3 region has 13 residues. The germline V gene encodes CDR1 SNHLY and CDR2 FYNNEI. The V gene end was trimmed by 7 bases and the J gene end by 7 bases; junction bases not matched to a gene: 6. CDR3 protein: CASMDRGSRGYTF. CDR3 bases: TGTGCCAGCATGGACAGGGGGAGTCGTGGCTACACCTTC.